Detailed here is one T cell receptor (beta chain). Its cognate antigen is unknown. Through a sample-barcoded 5' primer and a J-beta primer mix, a second PCR was run for 7 to 11 cycles. From the 5' RACE reads, TCRdb called clonotypes with MiXCR, one entry per CDR3 protein. The sample records hundreds of thousands of distinct CDR3 sequences, about 34% being singletons. The data originate from a study of blood T cells in healthy people across ages. Notes on the study in general: PBMC samples, being unsorted, prevented any conclusive comparison of naive and antigen-experienced cells.

V dropped 6 bases and J dropped 1 base, with 9 bases sitting between them. The CDR3 is made up of 13 amino acids. CDR1 is MDHEN and CDR2 is SYDVKM in the germline V gene. Sequenced: blood. The chain joins TRBV28 to TRBJ1-1; the D is unclear. The source is a man aged 18 to 29 in good health. This CDR3 reads CASRNRTNTEAFF. In nucleotides, the CDR3 is TGTGCCAGCAGAAATCGGACGAACACTGAAGCTTTCTTT.